Following are 6 T cell receptor beta chains from one sample sequenced in a study of blood T cell repertoires in COVID-19. Clones were sequenced by immunoSEQ multiplex PCR, and TCRdb holds only the in-frame ones, with some missing. The repertoire has more than 200,000 clones, about 88% of them found once; the top ten carry approximately 2.2%. Sequenced material: peripheral blood. Source of these receptors: a woman aged 40 to 50 who had recovered from COVID-19.

This clone was detected once. The J gene is TRBJ1-1, the V gene TRBV19, with D maybe TRBD1 (6 bases). The CDR3 length is 14 residues. Trimming stripped 2 bases from V and 3 bases from J, with 10 bases between. Germline loops: CDR1 LNHDA, CDR2 SQIVND (reference sequence). CDR3 protein: CASSILTGYTEAFF. CDR3 in DNA: TGTGCCAGTAGTATACTTACAGGGTACACTGAAGCTTTCTTT.

CDR3 DNA: TGTGCCAGCAGTTATAAGGGAGACTATGGCTACACCTTC. Protein sequence: CASSYKGDYGYTF. This sequence joins TRBV6-2 or TRBV6-3 and TRBJ1-2; D unresolved. The germline CDR1 and CDR2 sequences are MNHEY and SVGEGT. CDR3 size: 13 residues. The V gene lost 3 bases and the J gene lost 3 bases, with 8 bases spanning the gap.

J is TRBJ1-5 and V is TRBV6-1, with D perhaps TRBD1 (6 bases). The germline CDR1 and CDR2 sequences are MNHNS and SASEGT. V lost 4 bases to trimming and J lost 0 bases, with 22 bases between them. The CDR3 has 19 residues. CDR3 region: CASSAQTATGSNSNQPQHF. In DNA, the CDR3 is TGTGCCAGCAGTGCCCAAACTGCGACAGGCTCTAATAGCAATCAGCCCCAGCATTTT.

This clone has only one observation. The gene calls are TRBV11-2 and TRBJ2-1; 11 bases are shared with TRBD2. The length of the CDR3 is 15 residues. Germline loops: CDR1 SGHAT, CDR2 FQNNGV. Germline trimming cut 0 bases from V and 7 bases from J; bases unmatched to any gene: 2. The CDR3 is CASSLDGLAGNEQFF. DNA of the CDR3: TGTGCCAGCAGCTTAGACGGACTAGCGGGTAATGAGCAGTTCTTC.

The chain employs TRBV11-3 and TRBJ2-5; 12 bases line up with TRBD1. The CDR3 totals 16 residues. CDR1 and CDR2 from the germline V gene are SGHNT and YENEEA. The V segment lost 5 bases and the J segment 2 bases; nucleotides outside the gene matches: 6. The CDR3 DNA is TGTGCCAGCAGCATCGGGACAGGGGGCTATCAAGAGACCCAGTACTTC. Translating it yields CASSIGTGGYQETQYF. Drawing the rest from reference TRBV11-3 and TRBJ2-5, the complete variable domain is EAGVVQSPRYKIIEKKQPVAFWCNPISGHNTLYWYLQNLGQGPELLIRYENEEAVDDSQLPKDRFSAERLKGVDSTLKIQPAELGDSAVYLCASSIGTGGYQETQYFGPGTRLLVL.

The chain joins TRBV18 to TRBJ2-7; 11 nucleotides agree with TRBD2. CDR3 size: 14 residues. Germline loops: CDR1 KGHSH, CDR2 LQKENI. V lost 4 bases, J lost 9 bases, and 8 bases stayed unmatched. CDR3 amino acids: CASSRTSLAGGQYF. In DNA form, the CDR3 reads TGTGCCAGCTCACGTACTAGCCTAGCGGGAGGGCAGTACTTC.